Below, 27 T cell receptor beta chains from the same sample are listed, as sequenced in a study of a mutant IDH1 vaccine in newly diagnosed glioma (dated by TCRdb to the early 2020s). Receptors were amplified or captured by the immunoSEQ multiplex PCR assay. As stored in TCRdb, this immuneACCESS dataset retains in-frame rearrangements with V and J assigned. A fraction of the clones does not appear; measured against another copy, unresolved V genes explain less than half of the discrepancy, and the remainder lacks a known reason. The sample contains roughly 30,000 clones, about 80% of them found a single time. Roughly 15% of the sample belongs to the ten largest clones. For these TCRs, the target antigens are not known. The time point label on this specimen signifies: week 35, safety follow-up. A 20-mer mutant IDH1 peptide at 300 micrograms in Montanide made up each vaccine dose, which was injected subcutaneously together with topical imiquimod.

Material: PBMCs, obtained from a glioma patient whose treatment included an IDH1 peptide vaccine. The receptors shown here come from a man younger than 45 with glioma.

The chain combines TRBV19 with TRBJ1-5; D unresolved. CDR3 size: 15 residues. Germline assignment: CDR1 LNHDA and CDR2 SQIVND (reference sequence). V gave up 1 base and J gave up 1 base, with 8 bases separating them. The CDR3 coding sequence is TGTGCCAGTAGTATAGCAGGACGGAGCAATCAGCCCCAGCATTTT. Its translation: CASSIAGRSNQPQHF.

This clone was picked up one time. The V gene is TRBV30, the J gene TRBJ2-2; D is unclear. Germline lookup yields CDR1 GTSNPN and CDR2 SVGIG (reference sequence). This CDR3 comprises 12 residues. With 0 bases removed from V and 7 bases from J, the gap between germline ends came to 6 bases. In nucleotides, the CDR3 is TGTGCCTGGAGTGTACGAGACGGGGAGCTGTTTTTT. Its protein product is CAWSVRDGELFF.

This chain joins TRBV2 and TRBJ1-1; D might be TRBD1 (5 bases). The germline V gene encodes CDR1 SNHLY and CDR2 FYNNEI. The CDR3 extends over 14 amino acids. With 6 bases removed from V and 1 base from J, the gap between germline ends came to 12 bases. Here the CDR3 reads CASRATGKNTEAFF. The CDR3 DNA is TGTGCCAGCAGGGCTACAGGAAAGAACACTGAAGCTTTCTTT.

The chain links TRBV5-8 to TRBJ1-1; D is uncertain. The CDR3 is 13 amino acids. Germline loops: CDR1 SGHTS, CDR2 YDEGEE. V lost 1 base and J lost 1, with 5 bases in between. The CDR3 bases are TGTGCCAGCAGCTTGAGAGGGAACACTGAAGCTTTCTTT. It encodes CASSLRGNTEAFF.

The CDR3 reads CASSLGTLGEKLFF. In DNA, the CDR3 is TGCGCCAGCAGCTTGGGGACCCTTGGTGAAAAACTGTTTTTT. The gene calls are TRBV5-1 and TRBJ1-4; D is unclear. The ends were cut back, 0 bases at V and 7 bases at J, with 10 bases in the middle. This CDR3 has 14 amino acids. Germline V lookup: CDR1 SGHRS, CDR2 YFSETQ.

The chain couples TRBV27 to TRBJ1-2; D is possibly TRBD1 (6 bases). The V end lost 6 bases, the J end lost 7 bases, and 12 bases lay between the germline ends. CDR3 length: 12 residues. Germline V gives CDR1 MNHEY, CDR2 SMNVEV (reference sequence). DNA of the CDR3: TGTGCCAGCAGCCCTAGGGGGACTGGCTACACCTTC. Its protein is CASSPRGTGYTF.

This clone was observed a few times. The sample carries other DNA sequences with the same CDR3. This chain joins TRBV7-9 and TRBJ1-1; D is ambiguous. Trimming left V 5 bases short and J 4 bases short, with 5 bases between. The CDR3 loop spans 11 amino acids. The germline V gene encodes CDR1 SEHNR and CDR2 FQNEAQ (reference sequence). CDR3 in DNA: TGTGCCAGCAGCCGAACCACTGAAGCTTTCTTT. This sequence encodes CASSRTTEAFF. Full variable domain (remainder filled in from reference TRBV7-9 and TRBJ1-1): DTGVSQNPRHKITKRGQNVTFRCDPISEHNRLYWYRQTLGQGPEFLTYFQNEAQLEKSRLLSDRFSAERPKGSFSTLEIQRTEQGDSAMYLCASSRTTEAFFGQGTRLTVV.

J is TRBJ1-3 and V is TRBV19; D remains unclear. The germline gives CDR1 LNHDA, CDR2 SQIVND (reference sequence). The germline V and J ends were trimmed by 9 bases and 4 bases, with 19 bases remaining between them. This CDR3 has 15 residues. The CDR3 nucleotides read TGTGCCAGCCAACCGGACTGGTCGCGGGGAAACACCATATATTTT. This sequence encodes CASQPDWSRGNTIYF.

The chain is built from TRBV4-1 and TRBJ1-1; D is unresolved. The CDR3 is 14 residues long. V lost 4 bases, J lost 0 bases, and 9 bases lay in between. CDR1 MGHRA and CDR2 YSYEKL come from the germline V gene. Here the CDR3 reads CASSPTLLNTEAFF. The CDR3 DNA sequence: TGCGCCAGCAGCCCGACATTACTGAACACTGAAGCTTTCTTT.

The chain employs TRBV7-2 and TRBJ2-4, with 11 nucleotides matching TRBD2. The germline gives CDR1 SGHTA, CDR2 FQGNSA. J gave up 0 bases and V 3 bases, and 1 base lay outside the gene matches. This CDR3 comprises 16 residues. CDR3 DNA: TGTGCCAGCAGCTTGGGGACTAGCGGAGCCAAAAACATTCAGTACTTC. Protein product: CASSLGTSGAKNIQYF.

This clone was recorded only once. The chain recombines TRBV5-1 with TRBJ1-1; 10 bases align to TRBD1. The ends lost 4 bases at V and 4 bases at J; junction bases unmatched: 7. Germline lookup yields CDR1 SGHRS and CDR2 YFSETQ. This CDR3 is 15 amino acids long. This CDR3 is CASSPDRGLGTEAFF. The CDR3 region has the DNA TGCGCCAGCAGCCCCGACAGGGGGCTAGGCACTGAAGCTTTCTTT.

This clone appeared a single time. The chain combines TRBV18 with TRBJ1-5, with D maybe TRBD1 (6 bases). Trimming took off 1 base at V and 1 base at J, with 11 bases between the two ends. The CDR3 is made up of 16 amino acids. CDR1 and CDR2 (germline): KGHSH, LQKENI. The DNA of the CDR3 is TGTGCCAGCTCACCACTTCCGAGGGGGAGCAATCAGCCCCAGCATTTT. This encodes CASSPLPRGSNQPQHF.

The J gene is TRBJ2-7, the V gene TRBV6-1; D is uncertain. The CDR3 has 12 residues. Trimming took off 10 bases at V and 6 bases at J, with 16 bases between the two ends. Germline V lookup: CDR1 MNHNS, CDR2 SASEGT. The CDR3 loop reads CATNLPPGEQYF. As DNA, the CDR3 is TGTGCCACCAATCTGCCCCCTGGCGAGCAGTACTTC.

This clone has a handful of counts. V usage is TRBV7-2 and J usage is TRBJ2-1; D is possibly TRBD1 (6 bases). Per the germline V gene, CDR1 is SGHTA and CDR2 is FQGNSA. There are 15 residues in the CDR3. Trimming removed 5 bases at V and 7 bases at J, with 18 bases between. CDR3 in DNA: TGTGCCAGCAGCCTTAGCCCAGGGGCTGGTAATGAGCAGTTCTTC. Amino acids: CASSLSPGAGNEQFF.

The chain joins TRBV5-1 to TRBJ1-3; D remains unclear. V dropped 0 bases and J dropped 4 bases, with 8 bases sitting between them. Germline V gene sequence: CDR1 SGHRS, CDR2 YFSETQ. This CDR3 is 14 amino acids long. The DNA for the CDR3 is TGCGCCAGCAGCTTGGGGGTGAGAGGAAACACCATATATTTT. Translating it yields CASSLGVRGNTIYF.

The chain has TRBV6-5 and TRBJ2-1; D is uncertain. This CDR3 has 13 residues. Trimming removed 5 bases from V and 7 bases from J, with 12 bases in between. Germline CDR1 MNHEY, CDR2 SVGAGI. The CDR3 loop reads CASSTPAVNEQFF. The CDR3 DNA sequence: TGTGCCAGCAGTACACCGGCGGTGAATGAGCAGTTCTTC.

This chain links TRBV27 with TRBJ2-1; 10 bases match TRBD2. The CDR3 sequence is 20 residues long. Unmatched junction bases numbered 14, after V lost 3 bases and J lost 0 bases. Germline V gene data show CDR1 as MNHEY and CDR2 as SMNVEV (reference sequence). The CDR3 loop reads CASSFLGFGTSASSYNEQFF. CDR3 DNA: TGTGCCAGCAGTTTCCTAGGCTTCGGGACTAGCGCGAGCTCCTACAATGAGCAGTTCTTC.

For this clone: The junction does not match germline at one end; this may be a read error. This chain joins TRBV2 and TRBJ2-3; 8 nucleotides align to TRBD2. The CDR3 sequence is 15 residues long. Germline V gives CDR1 SNHLY, CDR2 FYNNEI. CDR3 DNA sequence: TGTGCCAGCAGGACCGGGACTAGGATCACAAATACGCAGTATTTT. It translates to CASRTGTRITNTQYF.

The chain combines TRBV4-1 with TRBJ2-7, with 10 positions matching TRBD2. The CDR3 sequence is 17 residues long. In germline, CDR1 is MGHRA, CDR2 YSYEKL. Trimming cost V 0 bases and J 5 bases; bases outside gene matches: 10. In nucleotides, the CDR3 is TGCGCCAGCAGCCAAGATCCTTCGGGACTAGCGCTGAACGAGCAGTACTTC. As protein: CASSQDPSGLALNEQYF.

The V call is TRBV5-1, the J call TRBJ2-1; perhaps TRBD2 as D (5 bases). The V gene's germline CDR1 is SGHRS and CDR2 YFSETQ. The CDR3 consists of 11 residues. Trimming removed 3 bases from V and 9 bases from J, with 7 bases in between. The CDR3 bases are TGCGCCAGCAGCTCTGCGGGTGAGCAGTTCTTC. Protein product: CASSSAGEQFF.

The chain couples TRBV9 to TRBJ2-7, with 7 bases identical to TRBD1. The ends lost 0 bases at V and 3 bases at J; junction bases unmatched: 9. The CDR3 runs 16 residues. CDR1 is SGDLS and CDR2 is YYNGEE in the germline V gene. The CDR3 DNA sequence: TGTGCCAGCAGCGTAGGGGGGTGGGGACAGCTCTACGAGCAGTACTTC. Translating gives CASSVGGWGQLYEQYF.

The chain links TRBV21-1 to TRBJ2-3; the D segment call TRBD2 is taken from the table without a DNA check. TRBV21-1 is shown as a pseudogene. The CDR3 contains 17 residues. CDR3 sequence: CASRNREKSGSSDTQYF. The CDR3 DNA is TGTGCCAGCAGGAACAGGGAAAAGAGCGGGAGTTCGGATACGCAGTATTTT.

V usage is TRBV7-6 and J usage is TRBJ2-7; 8 positions match TRBD2. The V gene's germline CDR1 is SGHVS and CDR2 FNYEAQ. This CDR3 has 15 amino acids. With 0 bases clipped from V and 5 bases from J, the junction kept 6 bases outside the gene matches. Here the CDR3 reads CASSLATGGPNEQYF. CDR3 nucleotides: TGTGCCAGCAGCTTAGCAACGGGAGGGCCCAACGAGCAGTACTTC.

The J gene is TRBJ2-7, the V gene TRBV14; D is undetermined. Trimming stripped 3 bases from V and 1 base from J, with 10 bases between. The CDR3 sequence is 14 residues long. Looked up from germline, CDR1 is SGHDN and CDR2 is FVKESK. CDR3 DNA: TGTGCCAGCAGCCAGTGGACCGAATCCTACGAGCAGTACTTC. This encodes CASSQWTESYEQYF.

This clone was picked up one time. The chain carries TRBV20-1 and TRBJ2-1; D not resolved. CDR3 length: 10 residues. CDR1 is DFQATT, CDR2 SNEGSKA, per germline (reference sequence). The V and J ends lost 5 bases and 5 bases respectively, with 4 bases between them. CDR3 amino acids: CSAPHNEQFF. In nucleotides, the CDR3 is TGCAGTGCTCCACACAATGAGCAGTTCTTC.

This chain connects TRBV4-1 to TRBJ2-1; 9 bases match TRBD1. V lost 4 bases to trimming and J lost 1 base; unmatched junction nucleotides: 8. The length of the CDR3 is 17 residues. Germline-derived CDR1 and CDR2 are MGHRA and YSYEKL. The CDR3 sequence: CASSPSPGQGSYNEQFF. In nucleotides, the CDR3 is TGCGCCAGCAGCCCCAGCCCGGGACAGGGTTCCTACAATGAGCAGTTCTTC.

The gene calls are TRBV11-2 and TRBJ1-4, with unresolved D. The germline gives CDR1 SGHAT, CDR2 FQNNGV. The CDR3 runs 13 residues. V lost 3 bases and J lost 7, with 9 bases in between. The CDR3 here is CASSFLIGEKLFF. Here the CDR3 DNA reads TGTGCCAGCAGCTTCCTTATCGGTGAAAAACTGTTTTTT.